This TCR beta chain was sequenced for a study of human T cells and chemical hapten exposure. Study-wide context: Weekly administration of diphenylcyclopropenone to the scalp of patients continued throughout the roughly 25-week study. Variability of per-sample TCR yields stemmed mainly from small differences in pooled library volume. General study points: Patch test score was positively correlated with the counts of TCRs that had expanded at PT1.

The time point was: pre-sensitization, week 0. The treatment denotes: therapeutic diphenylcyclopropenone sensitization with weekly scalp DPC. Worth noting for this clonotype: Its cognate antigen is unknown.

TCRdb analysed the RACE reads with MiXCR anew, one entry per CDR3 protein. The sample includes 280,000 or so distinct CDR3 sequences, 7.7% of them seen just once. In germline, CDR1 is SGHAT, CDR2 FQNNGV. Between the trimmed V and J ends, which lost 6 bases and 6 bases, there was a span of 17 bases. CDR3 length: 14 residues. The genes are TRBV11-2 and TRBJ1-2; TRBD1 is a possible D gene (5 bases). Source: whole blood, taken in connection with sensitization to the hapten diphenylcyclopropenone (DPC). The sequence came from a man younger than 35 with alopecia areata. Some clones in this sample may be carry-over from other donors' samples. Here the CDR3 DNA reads TGTGCCAGCAGGCCTGTTCCAGGGAACGATGGCTACACCTTC. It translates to CASRPVPGNDGYTF. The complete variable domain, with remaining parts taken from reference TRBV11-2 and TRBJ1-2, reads EAGVAQSPRYKIIEKRQSVAFWCNPISGHATLYWYQQILGQGPKLLIQFQNNGVVDDSQLPKDRFSAERLKGVDSTLKIQPAKLEDSAVYLCASRPVPGNDGYTFGSGTRLTVV.